This TCR beta chain was observed in a study of breast tumors, draining lymph nodes, adjacent tissues. TCRdb independently ran MiXCR on the multiplex PCR reads; one entry per CDR3 protein. Of some 16,000 distinct CDR3 sequences listed, around 49% were seen once; the top ten hold 15% to 20%. This clonotype was recorded at least ten times. This CDR3 contains 15 residues. Germline CDR1 reads MNHEY; CDR2 reads SVGEGT. With V trimmed by 7 bases and J by 6 bases, 13 bases remained unmatched. The receptor was isolated from a female donor with breast cancer. Some clones in this sample may be carry-over from other donors' samples. The sequencing sample was made of tumor-adjacent breast tissue. V and J are TRBV6-2 or TRBV6-3 and TRBJ2-7, with TRBD1 identical over 9 bases. CDR3: CASTHPGQGFREQYF. The CDR3 DNA is TGTGCCAGCACCCACCCGGGACAGGGATTCCGCGAGCAGTACTTC.